The 19 T cell receptor beta chains below all came from one sample that was sequenced in a study of T cell responses to AZD1222 COVID-19 vaccine. Sequenced by immunoSEQ multiplex PCR; TCRdb stores in-frame clones only, minus some. The sample comprises roughly 150,000 clones, more than 85% of which are singletons, and roughly 2.3% rests with the top ten. This material consisted of peripheral blood, taken on day 0 of AZD1222 vaccination. All receptors come from an adult in good health.

The chain carries TRBV11-2 and TRBJ1-6; no firm D call. The CDR3 totals 17 residues. Germline V gene lookup returns CDR1 SGHAT and CDR2 FQNNGV. The ends were cut back, 4 bases at V and 0 bases at J, with 13 bases in the middle. In DNA form, the CDR3 reads TGTGCCAGCAGCTACGCACCGGGAGGCTCCTATAATTCACCCCTCCACTTT. Its translation is CASSYAPGGSYNSPLHF.

As for this clone: Other DNA sequences of this sample code for an identical CDR3. The genes are TRBV19 and TRBJ1-5; the D is unclear. With 3 bases removed from V and 5 bases from J, the gap between germline ends came to 8 bases. Looked up from germline, CDR1 is LNHDA and CDR2 is SQIVND (reference sequence). This CDR3 is 13 amino acids long. CDR3 nucleotide sequence: TGTGCCAGTAGTATGGTAGGGCATCAGCCCCAGCATTTT. This gives the protein CASSMVGHQPQHF.

The rearrangement uses TRBV3-1 (or the pseudogene TRBV3-2) and TRBJ2-1; TRBD1 might be the D (6 bases). The V and J ends lost 2 bases and 8 bases respectively, with 19 bases between them. Germline-derived CDR1 and CDR2 are LGHDT and YNNKEL (reference sequence). This CDR3 comprises 16 residues. The CDR3 loop is CASSQFIGQRRDEQFF. As DNA, the CDR3 is TGTGCCAGCAGCCAATTTATTGGACAGCGAAGGGATGAGCAGTTCTTC.

The chain couples TRBV3-1 (or the pseudogene TRBV3-2) to TRBJ1-2; TRBD1 is a possible D gene (6 bases). Germline-derived CDR1 and CDR2 are LGHDT and YNNKEL (reference sequence). Trimming removed 1 base from V and 5 bases from J, with 20 bases in between. The CDR3 runs to 17 residues. CDR3 amino acids: CASSQGGPRQDGYGYTF. The CDR3 DNA follows: TGTGCCAGCAGCCAAGGGGGGCCTCGACAGGATGGGTATGGCTACACCTTC.

V usage is TRBV7-9 and J usage is TRBJ2-7, with D unclear. The CDR3 has 13 amino acids. The V and J ends lost 0 bases and 2 bases respectively, with 5 bases between them. CDR1 and CDR2 (germline): SEHNR, FQNEAQ (reference sequence). CDR3 in DNA: TGTGCCAGCAGCTTAGCGACGGCCTACGAGCAGTACTTC. Its translation: CASSLATAYEQYF.

The CDR3 spells CASSFSGGAGTDTQYF. The CDR3, as DNA: TGTGCCAGCAGCTTTAGCGGGGGGGCAGGGACAGATACGCAGTATTTT. The rearrangement joins TRBV7-2 to TRBJ2-3; the match to TRBD2 covers 11 bases. This CDR3 spans 16 amino acids. Per germline, CDR1 SGHTA and CDR2 FQGNSA. Germline trimming cut 3 bases from V and 3 bases from J; bases unmatched to any gene: 5.

The rearrangement uses TRBV18 and TRBJ1-2; 10 bases fit TRBD1. The trim removed 5 bases at V and 1 base at J, leaving 4 bases unmatched. Looked up from germline, CDR1 is KGHSH and CDR2 is LQKENI. The CDR3 totals 15 residues. In DNA form, the CDR3 reads TGTGCCAGCTCAAGACAGGGGGCTAATAACTATGGCTACACCTTC. Translating gives CASSRQGANNYGYTF.

This clone was detected once. V gene TRBV10-3 combines with J gene TRBJ2-7, with 10 bases matching TRBD1. The ends lost 11 bases at V and 4 bases at J; junction bases unmatched: 8. Looked up from germline, CDR1 is ENHRY and CDR2 is SYGVKD. The CDR3 has 13 residues. The CDR3 protein is CASGTGERYEQYF. In DNA form, the CDR3 reads TGTGCCTCTGGGACAGGGGAGAGGTACGAGCAGTACTTC.

This clone has just one count. The rearrangement joins TRBV6-5 to TRBJ1-2; D possibly corresponds to TRBD1 (5 bases). There are 12 residues in the CDR3. V was shortened by 6 bases and J by 2 bases, with 7 bases between the two germline ends. Germline lookup yields CDR1 MNHEY and CDR2 SVGAGI. This CDR3 reads CASRRGNYGYTF. DNA for the CDR3: TGTGCCAGCAGGAGGGGAAACTATGGCTACACCTTC.

The CDR3: CASSIEGTEAFF. The DNA for the CDR3 is TGTGCCAGTAGTATAGAGGGGACTGAAGCTTTCTTT. The chain employs TRBV19 and TRBJ1-1; D uncertain. Germline V gene sequence: CDR1 LNHDA, CDR2 SQIVND (reference sequence). The germline V and J ends were trimmed by 0 bases and 5 bases, with 4 bases remaining between them. There are 12 residues in the CDR3.

V is TRBV11-3 and J is TRBJ1-5; no reliable D call. CDR1 is SGHNT and CDR2 is YENEEA in the germline V gene. V gave up 8 bases and J gave up 0 bases, with 2 bases separating them. The CDR3 is made up of 11 amino acids. The CDR3 spells CASPSNQPQHF. In DNA, the CDR3 is TGTGCCAGCCCTAGCAATCAGCCCCAGCATTTT.

This chain links TRBV7-9 with TRBJ1-5, with D uncertain. V was trimmed by 5 bases and J by 1 base, leaving 12 bases between them. Per the germline V gene, CDR1 is SEHNR and CDR2 is FQNEAQ (reference sequence). This CDR3 is 15 amino acids long. This CDR3 reads CASSHIEGSNQPQHF. The CDR3 nucleotides read TGTGCCAGCAGCCATATTGAGGGAAGCAATCAGCCCCAGCATTTT.

V gene TRBV18 combines with J gene TRBJ2-7, with 7 bases that match TRBD2. The CDR3 runs 13 residues. The V segment lost 6 bases and the J segment 4 bases; nucleotides outside the gene matches: 6. The germline V gene has CDR1 KGHSH and CDR2 LQKENI. The CDR3 nucleotides are TGTGCCAGCTCCCCCGGGACTACTTACGAGCAGTACTTC. The encoded protein is CASSPGTTYEQYF.

The CDR3 spells CASSPPFRSEQYF. Here the CDR3 DNA reads TGCGCCAGCAGCCCCCCTTTCAGATCCGAGCAGTACTTC. The chain carries TRBV4-1 and TRBJ2-7; D unclear. The length of the CDR3 is 13 residues. V lost 4 bases to trimming and J lost 6 bases, with 13 bases between them. From germline, CDR1 is MGHRA and CDR2 YSYEKL.

The chain combines TRBV7-2 with TRBJ1-5; D might be TRBD1 (5 bases). Trimming shortened V by 5 bases and J by 3 bases, and 14 bases separated the two germline ends. CDR1 is SGHTA and CDR2 is FQGNSA in the germline V gene. The CDR3 sequence is 15 residues long. CDR3 DNA sequence: TGTGCCAGCAGCCCGAATCAGGGCAACAATCAGCCCCAGCATTTT. This encodes CASSPNQGNNQPQHF.

This clone was found once. The chain links TRBV7-3 to TRBJ2-3; 9 nucleotides agree with TRBD2. The CDR3 consists of 18 residues. CDR1 is SGHTA, CDR2 FQGTGA, per germline. The trim removed 5 bases at V and 0 bases at J, leaving 12 bases unmatched. CDR3 sequence: CASSPTPRLADSTDTQYF. The CDR3 DNA reads TGTGCCAGCAGCCCGACTCCCCGACTAGCGGATAGCACAGATACGCAGTATTTT.

This clone was found a few times. This chain links TRBV7-9 with TRBJ1-3; TRBD1 aligns across 9 bases. V was pared by 5 bases and J by 2 bases, with 7 bases of the junction left unmatched. The CDR3 contains 16 residues. Per the germline V gene, CDR1 is SEHNR and CDR2 is FQNEAQ (reference sequence). The CDR3 nucleotides read TGTGCCAGCAGCCCCCCGGGGGACAGGGCTGGAAACACCATATATTTT. This sequence encodes CASSPPGDRAGNTIYF. Based on the CDR3 plus reference TRBV7-9 and TRBJ1-3, the full variable domain is DTGVSQNPRHKITKRGQNVTFRCDPISEHNRLYWYRQTLGQGPEFLTYFQNEAQLEKSRLLSDRFSAERPKGSFSTLEIQRTEQGDSAMYLCASSPPGDRAGNTIYFGEGSWLTVV.

The chain couples TRBV5-1 to TRBJ2-7; D perhaps matches TRBD2 (6 bases). The CDR3 extends over 14 amino acids. Deletions cut 0 bases from V and 5 bases from J, with 12 bases between. Germline CDR1 and CDR2: SGHRS and YFSETQ. The chain's CDR3 is CASSLETRGNEQYF. The CDR3 DNA is TGCGCCAGCAGCTTGGAGACTAGGGGCAACGAGCAGTACTTC.

This rearrangement joins TRBV9 to TRBJ1-6, with 7 bases aligning to TRBD1. CDR3 length equals 15 residues. The junction had 5 bases not matched to a gene; V was cut back by 0 bases and J by 8 bases. Germline V gene sequence: CDR1 SGDLS, CDR2 YYNGEE. CDR3 DNA sequence: TGTGCCAGCAGCGTAGCACAGGGGAGTGATTCACCCCTCCACTTT. Amino acid sequence: CASSVAQGSDSPLHF.